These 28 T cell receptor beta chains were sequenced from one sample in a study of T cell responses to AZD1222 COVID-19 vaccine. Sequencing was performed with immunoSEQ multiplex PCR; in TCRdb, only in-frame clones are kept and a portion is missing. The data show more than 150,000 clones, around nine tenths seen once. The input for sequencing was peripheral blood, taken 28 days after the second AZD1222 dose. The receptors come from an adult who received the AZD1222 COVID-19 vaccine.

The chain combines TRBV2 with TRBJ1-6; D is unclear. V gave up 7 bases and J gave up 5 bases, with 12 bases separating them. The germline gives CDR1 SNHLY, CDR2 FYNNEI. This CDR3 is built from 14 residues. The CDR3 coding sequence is TGTGCCAGCACCCTAGGACGGAATAATTCACCCCTCCACTTT. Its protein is CASTLGRNNSPLHF.

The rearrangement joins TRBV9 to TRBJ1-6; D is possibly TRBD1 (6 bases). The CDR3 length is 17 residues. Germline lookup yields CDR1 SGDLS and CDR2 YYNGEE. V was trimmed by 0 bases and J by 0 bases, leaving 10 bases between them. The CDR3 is CASSVAAGASYNSPLHF. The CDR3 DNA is TGTGCCAGCAGCGTAGCGGCAGGGGCCTCCTATAATTCACCCCTCCACTTT.

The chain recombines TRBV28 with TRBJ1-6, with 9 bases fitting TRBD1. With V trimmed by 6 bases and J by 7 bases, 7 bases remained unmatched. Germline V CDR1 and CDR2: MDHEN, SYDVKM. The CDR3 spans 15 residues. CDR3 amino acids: CASSPTGQGNSPLHF. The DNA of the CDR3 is TGTGCCAGCAGCCCCACCGGACAGGGGAATTCACCCCTCCACTTT.

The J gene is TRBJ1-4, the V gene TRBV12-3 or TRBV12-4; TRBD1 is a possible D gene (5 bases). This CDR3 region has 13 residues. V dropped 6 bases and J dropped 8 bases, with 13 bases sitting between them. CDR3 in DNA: TGTGCCAGCAGCCGGACCCGGGGGGAAAAACTGTTTTTT. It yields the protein CASSRTRGEKLFF.

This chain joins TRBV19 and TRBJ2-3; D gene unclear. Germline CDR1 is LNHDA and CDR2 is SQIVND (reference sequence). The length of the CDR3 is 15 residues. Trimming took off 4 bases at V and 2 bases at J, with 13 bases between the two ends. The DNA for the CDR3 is TGTGCCAGTAGTACCACCGGGTGGAACACAGATACGCAGTATTTT. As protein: CASSTTGWNTDTQYF.

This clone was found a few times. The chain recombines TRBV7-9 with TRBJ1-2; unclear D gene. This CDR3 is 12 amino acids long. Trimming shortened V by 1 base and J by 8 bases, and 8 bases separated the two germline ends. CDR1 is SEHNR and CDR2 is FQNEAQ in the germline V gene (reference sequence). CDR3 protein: CASSLDLGGYTF. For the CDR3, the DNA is TGTGCCAGCAGCTTAGATTTGGGCGGCTACACCTTC.

The CDR3 DNA follows: TGTGCCTGGAGTGGAAACCCAGGGGACACTGAAGCTTTCTTT. Protein product: CAWSGNPGDTEAFF. This chain links TRBV30 with TRBJ1-1; weak D call: TRBD1 (6 bases). The V gene's germline CDR1 is GTSNPN and CDR2 SVGIG (reference sequence). The CDR3 length is 14 residues. V was pared by 1 base and J by 3 bases, with 12 bases between.

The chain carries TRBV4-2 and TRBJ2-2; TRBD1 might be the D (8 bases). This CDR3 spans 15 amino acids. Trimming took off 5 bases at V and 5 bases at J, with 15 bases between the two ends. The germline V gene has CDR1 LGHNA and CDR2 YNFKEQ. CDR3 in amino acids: CASSYRGGRTGELFF. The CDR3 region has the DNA TGTGCCAGCAGCTACAGGGGGGGCCGGACCGGGGAGCTGTTTTTT.

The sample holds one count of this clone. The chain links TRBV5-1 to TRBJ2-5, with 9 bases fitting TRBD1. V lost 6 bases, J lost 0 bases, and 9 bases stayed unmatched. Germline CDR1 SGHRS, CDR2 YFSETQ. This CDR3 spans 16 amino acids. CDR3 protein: CASTRLGQGHQETQYF. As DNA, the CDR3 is TGCGCCAGCACCCGTTTGGGACAGGGACACCAAGAGACCCAGTACTTC.

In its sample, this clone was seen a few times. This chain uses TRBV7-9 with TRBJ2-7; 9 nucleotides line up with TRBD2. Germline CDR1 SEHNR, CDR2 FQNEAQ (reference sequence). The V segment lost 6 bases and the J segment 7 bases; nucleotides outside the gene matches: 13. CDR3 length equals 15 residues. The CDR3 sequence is CASSKPGLASKEQYF. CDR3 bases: TGTGCCAGCAGTAAACCGGGACTAGCATCTAAGGAGCAGTACTTC.

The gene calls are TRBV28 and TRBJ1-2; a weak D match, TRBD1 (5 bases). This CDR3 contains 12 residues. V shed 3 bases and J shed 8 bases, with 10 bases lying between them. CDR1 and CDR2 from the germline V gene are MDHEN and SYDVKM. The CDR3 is CASSFGGSGYTF. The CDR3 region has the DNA TGTGCCAGCAGTTTTGGGGGGTCGGGCTACACCTTC.

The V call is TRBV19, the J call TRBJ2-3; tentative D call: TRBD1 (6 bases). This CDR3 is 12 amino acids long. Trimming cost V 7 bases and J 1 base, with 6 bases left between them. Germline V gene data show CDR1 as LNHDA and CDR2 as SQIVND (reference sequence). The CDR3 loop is CASNRGTDTQYF. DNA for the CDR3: TGTGCCAGTAACAGGGGCACAGATACGCAGTATTTT.

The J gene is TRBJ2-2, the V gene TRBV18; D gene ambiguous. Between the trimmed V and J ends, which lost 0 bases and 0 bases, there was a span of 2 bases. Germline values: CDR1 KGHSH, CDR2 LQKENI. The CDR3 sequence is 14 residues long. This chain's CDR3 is CASSPPSNTGELFF. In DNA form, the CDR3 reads TGTGCCAGCTCACCACCCTCGAACACCGGGGAGCTGTTTTTT.

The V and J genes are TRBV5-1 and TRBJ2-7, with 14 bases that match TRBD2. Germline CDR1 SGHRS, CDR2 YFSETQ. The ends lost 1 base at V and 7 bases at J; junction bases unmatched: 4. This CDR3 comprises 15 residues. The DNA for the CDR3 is TGCGCCAGCAGCTTGTCCGGGACTAGCGGGAGTGAGCAGTACTTC. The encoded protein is CASSLSGTSGSEQYF. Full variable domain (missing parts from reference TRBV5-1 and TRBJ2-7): KAGVTQTPRYLIKTRGQQVTLSCSPISGHRSVSWYQQTPGQGLQFLFEYFSETQRNKGNFPGRFSGRQFSNSRSEMNVSTLELGDSALYLCASSLSGTSGSEQYFGPGTRLTVT.

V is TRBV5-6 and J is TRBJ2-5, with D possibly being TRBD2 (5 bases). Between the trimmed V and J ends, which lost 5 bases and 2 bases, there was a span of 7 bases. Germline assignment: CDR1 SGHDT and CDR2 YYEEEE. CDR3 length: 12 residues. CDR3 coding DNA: TGTGCCAGCAGGCGGAGGCAAGAGACCCAGTACTTC. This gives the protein CASRRRQETQYF.

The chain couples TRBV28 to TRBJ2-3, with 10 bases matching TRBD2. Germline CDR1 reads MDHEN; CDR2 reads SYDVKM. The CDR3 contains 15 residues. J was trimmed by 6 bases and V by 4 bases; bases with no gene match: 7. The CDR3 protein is CASSSPGLAADTQYF. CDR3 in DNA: TGTGCCAGCAGTTCCCCTGGACTAGCGGCGGATACGCAGTATTTT.

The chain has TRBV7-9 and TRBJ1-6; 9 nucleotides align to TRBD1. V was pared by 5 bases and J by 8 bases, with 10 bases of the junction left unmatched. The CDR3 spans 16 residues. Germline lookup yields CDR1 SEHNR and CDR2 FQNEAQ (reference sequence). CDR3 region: CASSPSRDRVDSPLHF. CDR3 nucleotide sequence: TGTGCCAGCAGCCCGAGCCGGGACAGGGTGGATTCACCCCTCCACTTT.

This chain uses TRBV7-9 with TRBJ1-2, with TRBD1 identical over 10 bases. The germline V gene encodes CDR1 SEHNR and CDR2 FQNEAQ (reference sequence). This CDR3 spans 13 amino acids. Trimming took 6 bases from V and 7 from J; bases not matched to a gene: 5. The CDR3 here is CASREGQGLGYTF. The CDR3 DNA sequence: TGTGCCAGCAGGGAGGGACAGGGGCTTGGCTACACCTTC.

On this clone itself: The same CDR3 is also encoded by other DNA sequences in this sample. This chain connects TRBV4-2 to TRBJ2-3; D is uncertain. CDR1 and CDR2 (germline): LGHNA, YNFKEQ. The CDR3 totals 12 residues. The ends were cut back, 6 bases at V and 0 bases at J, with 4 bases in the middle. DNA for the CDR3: TGTGCCAGCAGTGGGAGCACAGATACGCAGTATTTT. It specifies CASSGSTDTQYF.

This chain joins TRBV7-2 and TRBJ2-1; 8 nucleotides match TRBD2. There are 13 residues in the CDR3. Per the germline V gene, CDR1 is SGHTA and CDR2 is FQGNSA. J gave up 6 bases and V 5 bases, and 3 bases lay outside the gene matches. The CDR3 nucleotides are TGTGCCAGCAGCCCTCTAGCGGGCAATGAGCAGTTCTTC. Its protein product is CASSPLAGNEQFF.

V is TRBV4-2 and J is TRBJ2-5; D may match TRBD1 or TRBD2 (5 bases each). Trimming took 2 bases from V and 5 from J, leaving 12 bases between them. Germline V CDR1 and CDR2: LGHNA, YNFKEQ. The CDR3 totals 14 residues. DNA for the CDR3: TGTGCCAGCAGCCAACTGAGGGGCCGGGAGACCCAGTACTTC. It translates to CASSQLRGRETQYF.

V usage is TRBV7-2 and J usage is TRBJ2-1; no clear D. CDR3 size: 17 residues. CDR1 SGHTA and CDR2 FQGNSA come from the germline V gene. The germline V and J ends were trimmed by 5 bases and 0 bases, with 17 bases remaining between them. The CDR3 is CASSPTRTVSSYNEQFF. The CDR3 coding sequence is TGTGCCAGCAGCCCTACCCGGACGGTCAGCTCCTACAATGAGCAGTTCTTC.

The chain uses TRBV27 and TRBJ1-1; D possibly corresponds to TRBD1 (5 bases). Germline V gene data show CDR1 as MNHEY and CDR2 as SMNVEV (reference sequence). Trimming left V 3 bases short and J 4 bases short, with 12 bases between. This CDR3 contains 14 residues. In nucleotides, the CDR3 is TGTGCCAGCAGTTTCTCCCCAGGGAGCACTGAAGCTTTCTTT. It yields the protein CASSFSPGSTEAFF.

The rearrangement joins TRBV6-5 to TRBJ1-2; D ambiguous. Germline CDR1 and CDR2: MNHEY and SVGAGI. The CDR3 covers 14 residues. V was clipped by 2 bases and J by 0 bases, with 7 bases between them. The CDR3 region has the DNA TGTGCCAGCAGTTACAGCGTAGCTAACTATGGCTACACCTTC. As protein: CASSYSVANYGYTF.

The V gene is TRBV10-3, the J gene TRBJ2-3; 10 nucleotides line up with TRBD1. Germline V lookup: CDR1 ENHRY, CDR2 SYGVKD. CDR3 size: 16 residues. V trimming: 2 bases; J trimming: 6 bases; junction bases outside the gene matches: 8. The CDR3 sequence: CAISEVWGQGRDTQYF. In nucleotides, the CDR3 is TGTGCCATCAGTGAGGTGTGGGGACAGGGGAGGGATACGCAGTATTTT.

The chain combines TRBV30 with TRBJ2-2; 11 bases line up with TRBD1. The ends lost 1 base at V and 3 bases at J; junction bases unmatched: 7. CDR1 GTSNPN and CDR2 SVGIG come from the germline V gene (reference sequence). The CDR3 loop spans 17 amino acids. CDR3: CAWSADRTGGYTGELFF. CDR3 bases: TGTGCCTGGAGTGCCGATAGGACAGGGGGCTACACCGGGGAGCTGTTTTTT.

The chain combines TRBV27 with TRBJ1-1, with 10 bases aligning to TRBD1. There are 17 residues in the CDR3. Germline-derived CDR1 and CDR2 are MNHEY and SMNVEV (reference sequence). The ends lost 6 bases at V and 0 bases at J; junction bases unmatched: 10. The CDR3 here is CASSSTGTGVMNTEAFF. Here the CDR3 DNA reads TGTGCCAGCAGCTCCACCGGGACAGGGGTAATGAACACTGAAGCTTTCTTT.

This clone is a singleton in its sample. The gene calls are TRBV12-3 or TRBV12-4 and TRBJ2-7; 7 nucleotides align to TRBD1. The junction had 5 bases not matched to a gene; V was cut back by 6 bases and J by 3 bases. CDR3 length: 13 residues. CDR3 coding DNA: TGTGCCAGCAGACGTACAGGGGTCTACGAGCAGTACTTC. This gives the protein CASRRTGVYEQYF.